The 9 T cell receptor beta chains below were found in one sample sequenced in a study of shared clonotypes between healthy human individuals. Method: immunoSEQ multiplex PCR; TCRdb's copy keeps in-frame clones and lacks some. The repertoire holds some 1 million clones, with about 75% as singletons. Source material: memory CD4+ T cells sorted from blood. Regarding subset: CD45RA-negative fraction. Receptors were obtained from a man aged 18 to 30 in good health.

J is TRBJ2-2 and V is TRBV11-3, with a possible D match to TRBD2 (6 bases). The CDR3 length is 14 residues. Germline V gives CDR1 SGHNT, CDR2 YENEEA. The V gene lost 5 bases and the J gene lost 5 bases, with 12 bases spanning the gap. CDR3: CASSIGAGTGELFF. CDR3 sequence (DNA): TGTGCCAGCAGCATAGGGGCGGGGACCGGGGAGCTGTTTTTT. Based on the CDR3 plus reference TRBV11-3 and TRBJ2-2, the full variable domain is EAGVVQSPRYKIIEKKQPVAFWCNPISGHNTLYWYLQNLGQGPELLIRYENEEAVDDSQLPKDRFSAERLKGVDSTLKIQPAELGDSAVYLCASSIGAGTGELFFGEGSRLTVL.

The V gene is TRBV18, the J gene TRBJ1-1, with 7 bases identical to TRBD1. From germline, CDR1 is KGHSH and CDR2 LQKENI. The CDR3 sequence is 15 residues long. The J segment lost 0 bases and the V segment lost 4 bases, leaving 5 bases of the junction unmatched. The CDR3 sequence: CASSLAQGVNTEAFF. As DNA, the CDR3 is TGTGCCAGCTCACTTGCTCAGGGGGTGAACACTGAAGCTTTCTTT.

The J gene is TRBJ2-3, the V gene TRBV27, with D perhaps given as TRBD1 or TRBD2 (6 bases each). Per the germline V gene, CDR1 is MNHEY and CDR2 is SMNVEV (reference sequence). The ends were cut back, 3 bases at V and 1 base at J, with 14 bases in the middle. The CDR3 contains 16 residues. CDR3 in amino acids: CASSFGGPGGTDTQYF. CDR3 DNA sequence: TGTGCCAGCAGTTTTGGGGGGCCAGGGGGCACAGATACGCAGTATTTT.

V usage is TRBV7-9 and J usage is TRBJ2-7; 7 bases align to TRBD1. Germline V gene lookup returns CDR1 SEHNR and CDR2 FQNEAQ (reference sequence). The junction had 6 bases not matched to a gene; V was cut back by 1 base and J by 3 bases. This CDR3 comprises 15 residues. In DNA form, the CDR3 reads TGTGCCAGCAGCTTAGAAGGGACAGTGAACTACGAGCAGTACTTC. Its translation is CASSLEGTVNYEQYF.

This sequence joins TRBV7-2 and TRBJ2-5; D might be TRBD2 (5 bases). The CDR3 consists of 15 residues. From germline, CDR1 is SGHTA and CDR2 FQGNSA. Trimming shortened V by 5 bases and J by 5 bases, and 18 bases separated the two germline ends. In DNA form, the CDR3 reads TGTGCCAGCAGCGCACAACTAGATGCACGGGAGACCCAGTACTTC. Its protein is CASSAQLDARETQYF.

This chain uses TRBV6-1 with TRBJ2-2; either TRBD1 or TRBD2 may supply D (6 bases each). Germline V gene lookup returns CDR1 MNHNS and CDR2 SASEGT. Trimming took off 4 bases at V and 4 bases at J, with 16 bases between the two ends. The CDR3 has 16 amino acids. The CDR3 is CASSVPWGASTGELFF. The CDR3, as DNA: TGTGCCAGCAGTGTCCCCTGGGGGGCCAGCACCGGGGAGCTGTTTTTT.

The DNA for the CDR3 is TGTGCCAGCAGAAAGACTAGCAGTCAAGAGACCCAGTACTTC. Translation gives CASRKTSSQETQYF. The genes are TRBV7-2 and TRBJ2-5, with TRBD2 matching 7 bases. The length of the CDR3 is 14 residues. Germline loops: CDR1 SGHTA, CDR2 FQGNSA. V lost 6 bases, J lost 2 bases, and 6 bases stayed unmatched.

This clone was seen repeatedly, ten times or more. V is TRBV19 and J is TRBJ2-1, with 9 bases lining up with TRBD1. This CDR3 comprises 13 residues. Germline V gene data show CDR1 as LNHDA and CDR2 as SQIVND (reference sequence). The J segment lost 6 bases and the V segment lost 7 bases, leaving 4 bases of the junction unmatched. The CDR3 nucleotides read TGTGCCAGTATCCCGACAGGGGGCAATGAGCAGTTCTTC. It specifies CASIPTGGNEQFF.

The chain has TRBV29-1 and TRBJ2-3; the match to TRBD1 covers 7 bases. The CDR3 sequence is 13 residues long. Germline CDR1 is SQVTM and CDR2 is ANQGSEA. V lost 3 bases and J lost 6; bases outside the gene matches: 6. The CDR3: CSVDSGGSDTQYF. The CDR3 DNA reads TGCAGCGTTGATTCAGGGGGTTCGGATACGCAGTATTTT.